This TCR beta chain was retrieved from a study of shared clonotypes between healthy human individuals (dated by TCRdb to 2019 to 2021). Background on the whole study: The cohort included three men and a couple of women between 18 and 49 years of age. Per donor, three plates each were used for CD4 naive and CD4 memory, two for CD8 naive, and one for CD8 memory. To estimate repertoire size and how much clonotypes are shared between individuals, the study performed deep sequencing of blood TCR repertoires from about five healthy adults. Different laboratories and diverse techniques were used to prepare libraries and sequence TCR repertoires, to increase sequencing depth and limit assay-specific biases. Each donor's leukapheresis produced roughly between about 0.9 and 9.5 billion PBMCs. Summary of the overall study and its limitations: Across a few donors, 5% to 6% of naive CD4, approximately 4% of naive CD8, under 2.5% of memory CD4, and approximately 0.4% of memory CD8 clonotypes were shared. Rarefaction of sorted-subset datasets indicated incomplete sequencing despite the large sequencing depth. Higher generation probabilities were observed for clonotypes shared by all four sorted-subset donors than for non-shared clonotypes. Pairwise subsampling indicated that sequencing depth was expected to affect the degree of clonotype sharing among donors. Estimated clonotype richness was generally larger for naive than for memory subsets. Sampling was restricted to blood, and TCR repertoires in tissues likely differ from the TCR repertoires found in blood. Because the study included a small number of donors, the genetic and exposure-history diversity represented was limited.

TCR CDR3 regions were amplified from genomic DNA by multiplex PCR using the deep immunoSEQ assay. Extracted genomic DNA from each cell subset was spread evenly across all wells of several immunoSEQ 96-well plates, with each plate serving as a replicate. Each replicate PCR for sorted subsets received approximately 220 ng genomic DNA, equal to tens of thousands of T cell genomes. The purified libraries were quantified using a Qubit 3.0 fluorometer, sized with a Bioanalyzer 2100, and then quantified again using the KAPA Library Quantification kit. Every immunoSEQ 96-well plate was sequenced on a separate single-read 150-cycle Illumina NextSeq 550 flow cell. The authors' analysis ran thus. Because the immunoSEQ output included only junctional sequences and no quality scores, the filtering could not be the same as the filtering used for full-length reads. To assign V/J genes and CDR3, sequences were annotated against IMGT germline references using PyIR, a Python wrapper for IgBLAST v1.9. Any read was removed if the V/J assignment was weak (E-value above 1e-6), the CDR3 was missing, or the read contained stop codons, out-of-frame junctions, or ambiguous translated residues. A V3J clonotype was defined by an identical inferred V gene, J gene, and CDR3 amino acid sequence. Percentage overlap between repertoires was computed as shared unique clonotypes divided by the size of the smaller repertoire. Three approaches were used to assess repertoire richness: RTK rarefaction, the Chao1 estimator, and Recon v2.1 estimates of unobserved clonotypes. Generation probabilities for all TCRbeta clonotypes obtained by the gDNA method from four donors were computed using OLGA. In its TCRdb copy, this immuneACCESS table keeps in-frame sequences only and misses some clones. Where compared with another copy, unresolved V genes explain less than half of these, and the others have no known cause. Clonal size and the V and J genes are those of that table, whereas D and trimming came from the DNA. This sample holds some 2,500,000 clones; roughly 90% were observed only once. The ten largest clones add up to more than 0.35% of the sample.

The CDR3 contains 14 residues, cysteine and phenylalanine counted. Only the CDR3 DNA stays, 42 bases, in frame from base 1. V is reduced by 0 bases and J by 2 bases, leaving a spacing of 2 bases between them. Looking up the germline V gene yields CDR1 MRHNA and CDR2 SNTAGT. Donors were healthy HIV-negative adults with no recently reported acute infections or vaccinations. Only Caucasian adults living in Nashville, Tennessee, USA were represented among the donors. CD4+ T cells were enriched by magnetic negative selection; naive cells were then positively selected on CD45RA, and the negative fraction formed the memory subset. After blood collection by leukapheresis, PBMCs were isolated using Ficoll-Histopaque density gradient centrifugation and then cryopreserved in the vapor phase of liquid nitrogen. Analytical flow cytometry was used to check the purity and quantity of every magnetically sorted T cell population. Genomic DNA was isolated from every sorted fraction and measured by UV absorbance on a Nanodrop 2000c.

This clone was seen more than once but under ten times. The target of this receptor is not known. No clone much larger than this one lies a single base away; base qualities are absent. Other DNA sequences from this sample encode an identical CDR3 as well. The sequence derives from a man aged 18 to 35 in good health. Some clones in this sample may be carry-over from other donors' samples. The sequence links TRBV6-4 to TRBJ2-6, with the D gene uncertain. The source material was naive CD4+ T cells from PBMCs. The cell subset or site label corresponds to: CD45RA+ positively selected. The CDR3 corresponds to CASSDSAGANVLTF. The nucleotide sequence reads TGTGCCAGCAGTGACTCAGCTGGGGCCAACGTCCTGACTTTC.